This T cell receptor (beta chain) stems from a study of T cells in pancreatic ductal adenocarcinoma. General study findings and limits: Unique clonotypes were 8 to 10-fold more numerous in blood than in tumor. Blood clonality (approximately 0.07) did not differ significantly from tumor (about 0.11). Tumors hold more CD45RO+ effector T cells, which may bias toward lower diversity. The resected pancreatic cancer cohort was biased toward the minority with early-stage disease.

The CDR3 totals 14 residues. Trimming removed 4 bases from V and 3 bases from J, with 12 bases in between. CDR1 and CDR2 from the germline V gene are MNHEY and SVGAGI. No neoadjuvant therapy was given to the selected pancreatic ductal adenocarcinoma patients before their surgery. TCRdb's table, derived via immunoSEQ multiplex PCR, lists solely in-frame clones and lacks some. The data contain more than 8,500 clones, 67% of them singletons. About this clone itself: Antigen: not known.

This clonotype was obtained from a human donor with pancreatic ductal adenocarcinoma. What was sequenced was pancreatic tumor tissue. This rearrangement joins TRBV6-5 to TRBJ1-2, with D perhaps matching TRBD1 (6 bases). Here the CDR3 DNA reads TGTGCCAGCAGTTCCGTCCAGGGGTACTATGGCTACACCTTC. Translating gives CASSSVQGYYGYTF.